The rows below give T cell receptor beta chains drawn from one sample of a study of blood T cell repertoires in COVID-19. The data were produced by immunoSEQ multiplex PCR, yet TCRdb's version contains in-frame clones alone and is incomplete. The sample includes 180,000 or so clones, more than 75% seen only once; the top ten take 8.5% to 10%. Specimen: peripheral blood. The receptors were gathered from a woman aged 50 to 60 with active or convalescent COVID-19. Each CDR3 is given with its conserved first and last residue.

>TRBJ1-4|TRBV4-2
CASSNRQGFSGDEKLFF
>TRBJ2-1|TRBV5-1
CASSLFWGISDEQFF
>TRBJ1-1|TRBV6-5
CASKGQGEMNTEAFF
>TRBJ1-1|TRBV2
CASSEGPRLGAFF
>TRBJ1-1|TRBV16
CASSQSLRKNTEAFF
>TRBJ1-2|TRBV20-1
CSASRDYGYTF
>TRBJ1-6|TRBV19
CASSPRASSYNSPLHF
>TRBJ2-3|TRBV24-1
CATSDPSGRATDTQYF
>TRBJ2-4|TRBV18
CASSPPGGQVAKNIQYF
>TRBJ1-1|TRBV12-5
CASNRGLNTEAFF
>TRBJ1-1|TRBV29-1
CSVVRVEDTEAFF
>TRBJ2-5|TRBV7-6
CASSSGQGETQYF
>TRBJ1-1|TRBV6-1
CASREDSYTEAFF
>TRBJ1-2|TRBV7-2
CASSLGGQGTNYGYTF
>TRBJ1-1|TRBV18
CASSDYTVANTEAFF
>TRBJ1-4|TRBV9
CETDPNEKLFF
>TRBJ2-7|TRBV19
CASSRQLWSYEQYF
>TRBJ1-5|TRBV28
CASSLQGAGGQPQHF
>TRBJ2-7|TRBV19
CASRGGTPYEQYF
>TRBJ1-2|TRBV2
CASTSDRPSNYGYTF
>TRBJ1-5|TRBV6-6
CASSNGQGAFNQPQHF
>TRBJ1-2|TRBV30
CACRPGLNYGYTF
>TRBJ1-2|TRBV19
CASSIQAGSRYGYTF
>TRBJ2-2|TRBV6-2/TRBV6-3
CASSAVADGSTGELFF
>TRBJ2-3|TRBV18
CASSGQVTDTQYF
>TRBJ1-2|TRBV28
CASRGTGTFGNYGYTF
>TRBJ2-5|TRBV5-5
CASSLTAGTASETQYF
>TRBJ1-2|TRBV5-6
CASSLQGTYGYTF
>TRBJ1-4|TRBV24-1
CATSDLETGRTTNEKLFF
>TRBJ2-7|TRBV7-2
CASSPRTGGSYEQYF
>TRBJ2-7|TRBV28
CASSPLGTGEYEQYF
>TRBJ1-6|TRBV6-5
CASRRDSSYNSPLHF
>TRBJ2-1|TRBV7-3
CASSLQPTSSAYNEQFF
>TRBJ2-1|TRBV29-1
CSVVGRVIVGSTRNEQFF
>TRBJ2-7|TRBV7-9
CASSLGGTSGRSSYEQYF
>TRBJ2-7|TRBV19
CASSIGLAGGNYEQYF
>TRBJ2-5|TRBV5-1
CASSLRGQQETQYF
>TRBJ1-1|TRBV19
CASRKDRGTEAFF
>TRBJ2-6|TRBV2
CASSLQGAGANVLTF
>TRBJ2-2|TRBV5-1
CASSLGQGAIGELFF
>TRBJ1-2|TRBV5-1
CASSLGATPNYGYTF
>TRBJ1-2|TRBV7-9
CASSLAGDSGYTF
>TRBJ2-1|TRBV2
CASSVRTRQGNEQFF
>TRBJ1-1|TRBV5-1
CASSPGGWGGAEAFF
>TRBJ2-7|TRBV23-1
CASRVGWGLADFGQYF
>TRBJ2-1|TRBV11-2
CASSLVGGPYNEQFF
>TRBJ1-2|TRBV7-2
CASRPTGVYGYTF
>TRBJ1-2|TRBV5-6
CASSVDRDYGYTF
>TRBJ2-2|TRBV3-1/TRBV3-2
CASSQVPGGNTGELFF
>TRBJ1-1|TRBV11-1
CASSPRDRGGTEAFF
>TRBJ1-2|TRBV9
CASSVAPGGDYGYTF
>TRBJ1-3|TRBV18
CASSPGTGANTIYF
>TRBJ2-3|TRBV4-1
CASSQEQGDYSTPYF
>TRBJ1-5|TRBV10-1
CASRVTGGLFSNQPQHF
>TRBJ1-1|TRBV19
CASSPSGRTEAFF
>TRBJ2-6|TRBV4-3
CASSPDAGTGAGANVLTF
>TRBJ1-2|TRBV30
CAWNGDRGLEGYTF
>TRBJ2-1|TRBV11-1
CASSSLAGGTYNEQFF
>TRBJ2-1|TRBV7-2
CASSAGTGSREQFF
>TRBJ1-1|TRBV6-5
CASQTLQGTEAFF